The rows below give T cell receptor beta chains drawn from one sample of a study of blood T cell repertoires in COVID-19. Profiling relied on immunoSEQ multiplex PCR, and the TCRdb table lists in-frame clones only, not all of them. Of approximately 180,000 clones in the sample, 80% to 90% were seen once. The sequencing input was peripheral blood. These receptors all stem from a man between 60 and 70 years old with acute or convalescent COVID-19. Both conserved end residues are part of each CDR3. D genes are given only for firm matches. The size field is filled for only some rows; it gives once, few, many or a size class.

CDR3aa,CDR3nt,d_gene,j_gene,abundance,v_gene
CASSLYVGLAGGPGEQFF,TGTGCCAGCAGCTTATACGTCGGGCTAGCGGGAGGGCCAGGTGAGCAGTTCTTC,TRBD2,TRBJ2-1,NA,TRBV7-3
CATSQDIYYEQYF,TGTGCCACCTCGCAGGACATCTACTACGAGCAGTACTTC,NA,TRBJ2-7,NA,TRBV12-3/TRBV12-4
CASSSPTSVGTDTQYF,TGTGCCAGCAGTTCCCCGACTAGCGTGGGCACAGATACGCAGTATTTT,TRBD2,TRBJ2-3,NA,TRBV27
CASSLAAGIDPYEQYF,TGCGCCAGCAGCTTGGCCGCGGGGATCGACCCCTACGAGCAGTACTTC,NA,TRBJ2-7,NA,TRBV5-1
CASGLGRFYNEQFF,TGTGCTAGTGGTTTGGGGAGGTTTTACAATGAGCAGTTCTTC,NA,TRBJ2-1,once,TRBV12-5
CASSVMGLGRVDTQYF,TGTGCCAGCAGCGTAATGGGACTAGGCCGGGTAGATACGCAGTATTTT,TRBD2,TRBJ2-3,NA,TRBV9
CASSMEGRRETQYF,TGTGCCAGCAGCATGGAGGGCAGGCGGGAGACCCAGTACTTC,NA,TRBJ2-5,NA,TRBV11-1
CAISDSQGTDTQYF,TGTGCCATCAGTGATTCGCAGGGAACAGATACGCAGTATTTT,NA,TRBJ2-3,NA,TRBV10-3
CASSQGTSGAFSSYNEQFF,TGTGCCAGCAGCCAAGGGACTAGCGGGGCCTTTAGCTCCTACAATGAGCAGTTCTTC,TRBD2,TRBJ2-1,NA,TRBV14
CVRSLEEGNSPLHF,TGTGTCAGAAGCTTAGAAGAGGGCAATTCACCCCTCCACTTT,NA,TRBJ1-6,once,TRBV7-5
CASSLVDSLAKNIQYF,TGTGCCAGCAGCTTAGTGGACTCTCTAGCCAAAAACATTCAGTACTTC,NA,TRBJ2-4,NA,TRBV7-9
CASCRRTGSSGNTIYF,TGTGCCAGCTGCCGAAGGACAGGGAGCTCTGGAAACACCATATATTTT,TRBD1,TRBJ1-3,NA,TRBV28
CASSPGRGGYGYTF,TGTGCCAGCAGCCCCGGAAGGGGCGGCTATGGCTACACCTTC,NA,TRBJ1-2,NA,TRBV7-2
CASSKIGGAGITGELFF,TGTGCCAGCAGTAAAATTGGGGGCGCAGGGATCACCGGGGAGCTGTTTTTT,NA,TRBJ2-2,NA,TRBV27
CASSLDRGGEKLFF,TGCGCCAGCAGCCTGGACAGGGGGGGTGAAAAACTGTTTTTT,TRBD1,TRBJ1-4,NA,TRBV4-3
CASSLSSPEQYF,TGTGCCAGCAGCTTATCCTCCCCGGAGCAGTACTTC,NA,TRBJ2-7,NA,TRBV7-9
CASSSGRGSYNEQFF,TGTGCCAGCAGTTCTGGTAGGGGCTCCTACAATGAGCAGTTCTTC,NA,TRBJ2-1,NA,TRBV6-1
CASSSLAGVEQYF,TGTGCCAGCAGCTCGCTAGCGGGAGTCGAGCAGTACTTC,TRBD2,TRBJ2-7,NA,TRBV4-2
CASSVGLAVNYEQYF,TGTGCCAGCAGCGTCGGACTAGCGGTTAATTACGAGCAGTACTTC,TRBD2,TRBJ2-7,few,TRBV7-2
CASSAGVAGSKETQYF,TGTGCCAGCAGCGCCGGGGTAGCGGGTTCCAAAGAGACCCAGTACTTC,TRBD2,TRBJ2-5,NA,TRBV9
CASSEFSRLHF,TGTGCCAGCAGTGAATTTTCCAGACTCCACTTT,NA,TRBJ1-6,NA,TRBV6-1
CATSPTGDGTEAFF,TGTGCCACCAGTCCTACAGGGGATGGGACTGAAGCTTTCTTT,TRBD1,TRBJ1-1,many,TRBV19
CATQYRGGDVGSYEQYF,TGTGCCACTCAGTACAGGGGGGGTGATGTGGGCTCCTACGAGCAGTACTTC,NA,TRBJ2-7,NA,TRBV10-3
CASSQAPGQGFYGYTF,TGCGCCAGCAGCCAGGCTCCGGGACAGGGGTTCTATGGCTACACCTTC,TRBD1,TRBJ1-2,NA,TRBV5-1
CASRRNPGTGGSGANVLTF,TGTGCCAGCAGACGAAACCCCGGGACAGGGGGCTCTGGGGCCAACGTCCTGACTTTC,TRBD1,TRBJ2-6,NA,TRBV7-9
CASSLIGGRDEQFF,TGTGCCAGCAGTTTGATAGGGGGTAGGGATGAGCAGTTCTTC,NA,TRBJ2-1,NA,TRBV28
CASRLSGTGMDTQYF,TGTGCCAGCAGACTCTCCGGGACAGGGATGGATACGCAGTATTTT,TRBD1,TRBJ2-3,NA,TRBV2
CASSFHRGGSGNTIYF,TGTGCCAGCAGTTTCCACAGGGGTGGTTCTGGAAACACCATATATTTT,TRBD1,TRBJ1-3,NA,TRBV28
CASSAAPGASYEQYF,TGCGCCAGCAGCGCAGCCCCAGGTGCCTCCTACGAGCAGTACTTC,NA,TRBJ2-7,NA,TRBV5-1
CAAKPGGNTEAFF,TGTGCCGCCAAACCGGGGGGAAACACTGAAGCTTTCTTT,NA,TRBJ1-1,NA,TRBV15
CASSLVVTGAEQYF,TGCGCCAGCAGCTTGGTTGTGACAGGGGCCGAGCAGTACTTC,TRBD1,TRBJ2-7,NA,TRBV5-1
CASSRRSLVAYEQYF,TGTGCCAGCAGCCGCCGTAGCTTGGTGGCCTACGAGCAGTACTTC,NA,TRBJ2-7,NA,TRBV7-6
CASSLVTSGRGIQYF,TGTGCCAGCAGCTTAGTTACTAGCGGGAGAGGGATCCAGTACTTC,TRBD2,TRBJ2-5,NA,TRBV7-6
CASSPPGFSYEQFF,TGTGCCAGCTCACCACCCGGTTTCTCCTATGAGCAGTTCTTC,NA,TRBJ2-1,once,TRBV18
CASSAAQGKNIQYF,TGTGCCAGCAGCGCAGCCCAGGGAAAAAACATTCAGTACTTC,NA,TRBJ2-4,NA,TRBV7-9
CASGDILRSYEQYF,TGTGCCAGCGGGGACATCCTACGGTCCTACGAGCAGTACTTC,NA,TRBJ2-7,NA,TRBV28
CASSADRRGYEQYF,TGTGCCAGTAGTGCTGACAGGAGAGGCTACGAGCAGTACTTC,NA,TRBJ2-7,NA,TRBV19
CASSLQGQNYKNIQYF,TGTGCCAGCAGCTTACAGGGACAGAATTACAAAAACATTCAGTACTTC,TRBD1,TRBJ2-4,NA,TRBV11-2
CASSQRVNYGYTF,TGCGCCAGCAGCCAGAGGGTTAACTATGGCTACACCTTC,NA,TRBJ1-2,NA,TRBV4-1